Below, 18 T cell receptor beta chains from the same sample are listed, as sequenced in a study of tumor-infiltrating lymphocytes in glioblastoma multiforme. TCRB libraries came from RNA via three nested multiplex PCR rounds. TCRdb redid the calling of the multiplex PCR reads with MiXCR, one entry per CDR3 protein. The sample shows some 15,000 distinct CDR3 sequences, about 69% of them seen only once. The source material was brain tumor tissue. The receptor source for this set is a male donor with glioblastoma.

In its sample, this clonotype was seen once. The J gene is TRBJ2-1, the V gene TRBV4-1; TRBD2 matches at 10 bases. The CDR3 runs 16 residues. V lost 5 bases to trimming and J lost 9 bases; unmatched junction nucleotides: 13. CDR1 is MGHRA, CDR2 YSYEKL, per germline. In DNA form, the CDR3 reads TGCGCCAGCAGCTTTGGAACTAGCGGGGCTTCGAGTGAGCAGTTCTTC. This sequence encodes CASSFGTSGASSEQFF.

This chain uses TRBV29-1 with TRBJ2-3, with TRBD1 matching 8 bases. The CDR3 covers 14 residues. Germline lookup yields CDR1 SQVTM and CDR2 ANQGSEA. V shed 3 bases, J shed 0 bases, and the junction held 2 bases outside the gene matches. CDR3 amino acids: CSVDGQGSTDTQYF. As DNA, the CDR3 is TGCAGCGTTGATGGACAGGGAAGCACAGATACGCAGTATTTT.

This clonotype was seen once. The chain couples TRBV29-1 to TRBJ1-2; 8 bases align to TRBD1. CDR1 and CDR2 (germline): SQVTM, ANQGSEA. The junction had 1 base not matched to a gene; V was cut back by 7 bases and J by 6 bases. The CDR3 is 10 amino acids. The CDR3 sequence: CSADRDGYTF. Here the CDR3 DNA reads TGCAGCGCGGACAGGGATGGCTACACCTTC.

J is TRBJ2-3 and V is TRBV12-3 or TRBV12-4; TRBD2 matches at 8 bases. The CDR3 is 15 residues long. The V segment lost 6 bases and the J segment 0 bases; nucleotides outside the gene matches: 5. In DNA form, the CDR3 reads TGTGCCAGCAGAAAGACTAGCGTCAGCACAGATACGCAGTATTTT. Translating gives CASRKTSVSTDTQYF.

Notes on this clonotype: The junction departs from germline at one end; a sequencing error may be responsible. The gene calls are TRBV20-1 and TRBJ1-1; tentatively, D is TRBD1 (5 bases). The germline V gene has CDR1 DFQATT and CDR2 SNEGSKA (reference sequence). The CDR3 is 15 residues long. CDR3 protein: CSAGDGGGLRSEAFF. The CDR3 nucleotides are TGCAGTGCTGGAGACGGGGGGGGACTTAGGTCTGAAGCTTTCTTT.

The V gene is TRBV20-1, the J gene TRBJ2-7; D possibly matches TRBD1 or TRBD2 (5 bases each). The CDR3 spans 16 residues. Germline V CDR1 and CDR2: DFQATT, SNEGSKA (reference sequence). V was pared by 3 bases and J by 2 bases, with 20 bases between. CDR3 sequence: CSARVPGPRGPYEQYF. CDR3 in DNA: TGCAGTGCTAGGGTTCCGGGCCCCCGGGGCCCCTACGAGCAGTACTTC.

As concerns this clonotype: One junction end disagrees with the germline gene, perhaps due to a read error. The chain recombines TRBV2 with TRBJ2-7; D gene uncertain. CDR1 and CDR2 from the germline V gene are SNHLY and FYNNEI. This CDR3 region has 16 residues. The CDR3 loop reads CASSVESDGLRYGQYF. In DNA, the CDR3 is TGTGCCAGCAGCGTCGAATCTGACGGTCTTCGCTACGGGCAGTACTTC.

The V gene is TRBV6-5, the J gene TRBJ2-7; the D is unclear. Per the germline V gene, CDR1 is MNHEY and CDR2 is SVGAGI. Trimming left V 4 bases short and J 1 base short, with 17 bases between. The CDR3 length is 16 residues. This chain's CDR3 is CASSFLTRRLSYEQYF. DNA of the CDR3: TGTGCCAGCAGTTTCCTGACAAGGCGCTTATCCTACGAGCAGTACTTC.

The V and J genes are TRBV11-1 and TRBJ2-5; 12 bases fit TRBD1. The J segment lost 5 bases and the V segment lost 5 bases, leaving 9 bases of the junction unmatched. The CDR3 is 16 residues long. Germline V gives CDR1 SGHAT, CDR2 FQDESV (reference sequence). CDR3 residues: CASSLPGQGARETQYF. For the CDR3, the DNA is TGTGCCAGCAGCCTCCCGGGACAGGGGGCAAGGGAGACCCAGTACTTC.

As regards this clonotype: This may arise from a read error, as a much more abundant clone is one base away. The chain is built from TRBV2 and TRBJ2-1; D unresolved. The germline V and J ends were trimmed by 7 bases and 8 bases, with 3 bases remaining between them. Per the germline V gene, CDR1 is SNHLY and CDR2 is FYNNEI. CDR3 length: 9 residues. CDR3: CASNDEQFF. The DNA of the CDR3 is TGTGCCAGCAATGATGAGCAGTTCTTC.

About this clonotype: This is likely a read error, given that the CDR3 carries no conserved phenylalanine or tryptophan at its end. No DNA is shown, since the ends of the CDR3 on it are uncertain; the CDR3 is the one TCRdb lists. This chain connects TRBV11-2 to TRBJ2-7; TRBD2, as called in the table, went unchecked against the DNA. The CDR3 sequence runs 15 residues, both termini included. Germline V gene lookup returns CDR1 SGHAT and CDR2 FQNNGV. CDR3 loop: CASSFSSLALYEQHS.

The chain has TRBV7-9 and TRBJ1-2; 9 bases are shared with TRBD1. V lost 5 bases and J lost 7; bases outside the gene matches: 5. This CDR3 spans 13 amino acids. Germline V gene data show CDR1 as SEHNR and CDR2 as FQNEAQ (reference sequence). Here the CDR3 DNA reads TGTGCCAGCAGCGGATCGACAGGGGGTGGCTACACCTTC. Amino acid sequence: CASSGSTGGGYTF.

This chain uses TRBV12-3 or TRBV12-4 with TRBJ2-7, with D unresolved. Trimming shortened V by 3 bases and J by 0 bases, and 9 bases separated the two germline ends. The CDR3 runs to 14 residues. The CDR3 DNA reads TGTGCCAGCAGTTTTCGAACTGCCTCCTACGAGCAGTACTTC. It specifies CASSFRTASYEQYF.

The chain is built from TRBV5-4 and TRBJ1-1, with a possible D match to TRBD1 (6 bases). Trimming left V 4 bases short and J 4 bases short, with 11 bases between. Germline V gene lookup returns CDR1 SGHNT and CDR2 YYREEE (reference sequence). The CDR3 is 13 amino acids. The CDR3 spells CASSVVGATEAFF. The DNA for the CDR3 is TGTGCCAGCAGCGTCGTGGGGGCCACTGAAGCTTTCTTT.

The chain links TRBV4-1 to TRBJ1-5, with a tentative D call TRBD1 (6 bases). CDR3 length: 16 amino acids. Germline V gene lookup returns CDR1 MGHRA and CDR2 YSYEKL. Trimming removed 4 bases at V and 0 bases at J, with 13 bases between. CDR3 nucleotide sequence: TGCGCCAGCAGCCGGCGGGCAGGGGATAGCAATCAGCCCCAGCATTTT. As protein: CASSRRAGDSNQPQHF.

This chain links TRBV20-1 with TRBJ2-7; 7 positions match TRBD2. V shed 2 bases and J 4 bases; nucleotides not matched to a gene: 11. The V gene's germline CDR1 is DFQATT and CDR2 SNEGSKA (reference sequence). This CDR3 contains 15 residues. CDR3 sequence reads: CSARCINWEGYEQYF. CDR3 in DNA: TGCAGTGCTAGATGTATCAACTGGGAGGGTTACGAGCAGTACTTC.

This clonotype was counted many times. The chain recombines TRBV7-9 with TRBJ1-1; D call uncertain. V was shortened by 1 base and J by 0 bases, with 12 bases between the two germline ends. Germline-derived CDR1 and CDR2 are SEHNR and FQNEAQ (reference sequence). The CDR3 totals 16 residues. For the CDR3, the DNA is TGTGCCAGCAGCTTAGAACGGGAACCCCTGAACACTGAAGCTTTCTTT. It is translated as CASSLEREPLNTEAFF.

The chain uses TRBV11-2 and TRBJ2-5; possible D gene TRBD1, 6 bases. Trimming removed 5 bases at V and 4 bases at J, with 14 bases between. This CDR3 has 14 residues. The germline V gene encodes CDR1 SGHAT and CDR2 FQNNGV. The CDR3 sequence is CASSQPQGRETQYF. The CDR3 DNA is TGTGCCAGCAGCCAACCCCAGGGGAGAGAGACCCAGTACTTC.